The rows below give T cell receptor beta chains drawn from one sample of a study of human T cells and chemical hapten exposure. MiXCR, run by TCRdb on the RACE reads, gives a single entry per CDR3 protein. The data show 300,000 to 450,000 distinct CDR3 sequences, 5.1% seen once. The sequenced sample was whole blood, obtained in connection with sensitization to the hapten diphenylcyclopropenone (DPC). Source of these receptors: a woman aged 50 to 65 with alopecia areata. Some clones in this sample may be carry-over from other donors' samples. The CDR3 runs from the conserved cysteine through the conserved F or W. A D gene is named only where the DNA matches it firmly. Size is omitted from some rows. Given values are once, few, many or a class for expanded clones.

V gene: TRBV7-8
D gene: -
clone size: few
J gene: TRBJ1-1
CDR3 DNA: TGTGCCAGCACATACAGGGTCAACACTGAAGCTTTCTTT
CDR3 protein: CASTYRVNTEAFF

V gene: TRBV6-5
D gene: -
clone size: many
J gene: TRBJ2-3
CDR3 DNA: TGTGCCAGCAGTCAGACTAGCACAGATACGCAGTATTTT
CDR3 protein: CASSQTSTDTQYF

V gene: TRBV20-1
D gene: -
clone size: many
J gene: TRBJ2-4
CDR3 DNA: TGCAGTGCGGGGGGACAAGTAGCCAAAAACATTCAGTACTTC
CDR3 protein: CSAGGQVAKNIQYF

V gene: TRBV12-3/TRBV12-4
D gene: -
clone size: few
J gene: TRBJ1-6
CDR3 DNA: TGTGCCAGCAGTTTAGCGGGGCCGGGGAGTTCACCCCTCCACTTT
CDR3 protein: CASSLAGPGSSPLHF

V gene: TRBV2
D gene: -
clone size: -
J gene: TRBJ2-3
CDR3 DNA: TGTGCCAGCAGTGAAGATGGGCGAAGCACAGATACGCAGTATTTT
CDR3 protein: CASSEDGRSTDTQYF

V gene: TRBV27
D gene: -
clone size: few
J gene: TRBJ2-3
CDR3 DNA: TGTGCCAGCAACCTACAAGGGGTCACTAGCACAGATACGCAGTATTTT
CDR3 protein: CASNLQGVTSTDTQYF

V gene: TRBV5-4
D gene: TRBD1
clone size: many
J gene: TRBJ2-3
CDR3 DNA: TGTGCCAGCAGCTTGACAGGGGGTATCACAGATACGCAGTATTTT
CDR3 protein: CASSLTGGITDTQYF

V gene: TRBV5-6
D gene: TRBD2
clone size: -
J gene: TRBJ2-2
CDR3 DNA: TGTGCCAGCAGCTTTGGATTTCGGGGGGACACCGGGGAGCTGTTTTTT
CDR3 protein: CASSFGFRGDTGELFF

V gene: TRBV5-1
D gene: -
clone size: many
J gene: TRBJ2-7
CDR3 DNA: TGCGCCAGCAGCGGAAACAGGGTCGTTAACTACGAGCAGTACTTC
CDR3 protein: CASSGNRVVNYEQYF

V gene: TRBV7-9
D gene: -
clone size: -
J gene: TRBJ2-3
CDR3 DNA: TGTGCCAGCAGCTTAGCCACAGCGGATACGCAGTATTTT
CDR3 protein: CASSLATADTQYF

V gene: TRBV24-1
D gene: -
clone size: few
J gene: TRBJ1-1
CDR3 DNA: TGTGCCACCAAGCAAACCGGGGCGAACACTGAAGCTTTCTTT
CDR3 protein: CATKQTGANTEAFF

V gene: TRBV6-6
D gene: -
clone size: -
J gene: TRBJ1-6
CDR3 DNA: TGTGCCAGCAGTGGGGACGGATATAATTCACCCCTCCACTTT
CDR3 protein: CASSGDGYNSPLHF

V gene: TRBV6-1
D gene: TRBD1
clone size: few
J gene: TRBJ1-2
CDR3 DNA: TGTGCCAGCAATTACTTACAGGGGAGAGGAGGCTACACCTTC
CDR3 protein: CASNYLQGRGGYTF

V gene: TRBV5-1
D gene: TRBD1
clone size: many
J gene: TRBJ2-1
CDR3 DNA: TGCGCCAGCAGCTGGGACAGAGTAGATGAGCAGTTCTTC
CDR3 protein: CASSWDRVDEQFF

V gene: TRBV7-2
D gene: -
clone size: many
J gene: TRBJ2-7
CDR3 DNA: TGTGCCAGCAGCCCCTCAGGGCGCGAGCAGTACTTC
CDR3 protein: CASSPSGREQYF

V gene: TRBV19
D gene: -
clone size: few
J gene: TRBJ2-2
CDR3 DNA: TGTGCCAGTAGTCCATGGGGGCAGAACACCGGGGAGCTGTTTTTT
CDR3 protein: CASSPWGQNTGELFF

V gene: TRBV12-5
D gene: -
clone size: few
J gene: TRBJ2-1
CDR3 DNA: TGTGCTAGTGGTTTGTCGCCTTCCCTCTACAATGAGCAGTTCTTC
CDR3 protein: CASGLSPSLYNEQFF

V gene: TRBV5-6
D gene: TRBD2
clone size: many
J gene: TRBJ2-2
CDR3 DNA: TGTGCCAGCAGCCCGGGGGGACGGAACACCGGGGAGCTGTTTTTT
CDR3 protein: CASSPGGRNTGELFF

V gene: TRBV10-3
D gene: -
clone size: few
J gene: TRBJ2-2
CDR3 DNA: TGTGCCATCAGTGAAGAGCGTCCCGGGGAGCTGTTTTTT
CDR3 protein: CAISEERPGELFF

V gene: TRBV13
D gene: -
clone size: many
J gene: TRBJ2-1
CDR3 DNA: TGTGCCAGCAGCACACGACGGGATAGCTCCTACAATGAGCAGTTCTTC
CDR3 protein: CASSTRRDSSYNEQFF

V gene: TRBV10-3
D gene: TRBD1
clone size: many
J gene: TRBJ1-1
CDR3 DNA: TGTGCCATCAGGACAGGGGGCACTGAAGCTTTCTTT
CDR3 protein: CAIRTGGTEAFF

V gene: TRBV5-1
D gene: -
clone size: -
J gene: TRBJ2-7
CDR3 DNA: TGCGCCAGCAGTTCAACTTTTGAACAGTACTTC
CDR3 protein: CASSSTFEQYF

V gene: TRBV12-3/TRBV12-4
D gene: -
clone size: many
J gene: TRBJ2-1
CDR3 DNA: TGTGCCAGCAGTTCGGTAGTAGATGAGCAGTTCTTC
CDR3 protein: CASSSVVDEQFF

V gene: TRBV29-1
D gene: -
clone size: many
J gene: TRBJ1-1
CDR3 DNA: TGCAGCGTTGCTCACCTCGCGAACACTGAAGCTTTCTTT
CDR3 protein: CSVAHLANTEAFF

V gene: TRBV9
D gene: TRBD2
clone size: many
J gene: TRBJ2-5
CDR3 DNA: TGTGCCAGCAGCCCCGGGACTAGCGGGAGTTGGAGGGAGACCCAGTACTTC
CDR3 protein: CASSPGTSGSWRETQYF

V gene: TRBV6-6
D gene: -
clone size: many
J gene: TRBJ2-5
CDR3 DNA: TGTGCCAGCAGCCAATCGGGGGCTAGCCTTTATGTCCAGTACTTC
CDR3 protein: CASSQSGASLYVQYF

V gene: TRBV29-1
D gene: -
clone size: -
J gene: TRBJ1-2
CDR3 DNA: TGCAGCGTTTTTAGGCCACCTCTTGGCTACACCTTC
CDR3 protein: CSVFRPPLGYTF

V gene: TRBV7-2
D gene: -
clone size: many
J gene: TRBJ2-1
CDR3 DNA: TGTGCCAGCAGCTTAAAGGGTAGCTCCTACAATGAGCAGTTCTTC
CDR3 protein: CASSLKGSSYNEQFF

V gene: TRBV7-9
D gene: TRBD1
clone size: many
J gene: TRBJ2-6
CDR3 DNA: TGTGCCAGCAGCTTATCACGACAGGGGCCCAGCTCTGGGGCCAACGTCCTGACTTTC
CDR3 protein: CASSLSRQGPSSGANVLTF

V gene: TRBV6-2/TRBV6-3
D gene: TRBD2
clone size: many
J gene: TRBJ2-2
CDR3 DNA: TGTGCCAGCAGTTACCCTGCGGGAGTCGACACCGGGGAGCTGTTTTTT
CDR3 protein: CASSYPAGVDTGELFF

V gene: TRBV28
D gene: -
clone size: -
J gene: TRBJ2-7
CDR3 DNA: TGTGCCAGCAGTCTGGGTGGGCAGGGAAGTTCCTACGAGCAGTACTTC
CDR3 protein: CASSLGGQGSSYEQYF

V gene: TRBV4-1
D gene: TRBD1
clone size: few
J gene: TRBJ1-1
CDR3 DNA: TGCGCCAGCAGCCAAGATATAACAGGGGCGAGCACTGAAGCTTTCTTT
CDR3 protein: CASSQDITGASTEAFF

V gene: TRBV20-1
D gene: TRBD1
clone size: few
J gene: TRBJ1-5
CDR3 DNA: TGCAGTGCTAGCGGACAGGGGGGACGGCCCCAGCATTTT
CDR3 protein: CSASGQGGRPQHF

V gene: TRBV3-1
D gene: -
clone size: few
J gene: TRBJ1-1
CDR3 DNA: TGTGCCAGCAGCCAAGATGGGCTAGGGAAGGGGTCGGGCACTGAAGCTTTCTTT
CDR3 protein: CASSQDGLGKGSGTEAFF

V gene: TRBV3-1
D gene: -
clone size: many
J gene: TRBJ1-2
CDR3 DNA: TGTGCCAGCAGTGACATGGACGGAGCCGGAGGCTACACCTTC
CDR3 protein: CASSDMDGAGGYTF

V gene: TRBV6-2/TRBV6-3
D gene: TRBD2
clone size: many
J gene: TRBJ2-7
CDR3 DNA: TGTGCCAGCAGTTACACTAGCGGGAGGCCCGAGCAGTACTTC
CDR3 protein: CASSYTSGRPEQYF

V gene: TRBV12-3/TRBV12-4
D gene: -
clone size: few
J gene: TRBJ2-7
CDR3 DNA: TGTGCCAGCAGTTCCTCGAAATACGAGCAGTACTTC
CDR3 protein: CASSSSKYEQYF

V gene: TRBV7-9
D gene: TRBD1
clone size: -
J gene: TRBJ1-6
CDR3 DNA: TGTGCCAGCACCCGGACAGGGTCTGATTCACCCCTCCACTTT
CDR3 protein: CASTRTGSDSPLHF

V gene: TRBV11-1
D gene: -
clone size: few
J gene: TRBJ2-3
CDR3 DNA: TGTGCCAGCAGCCCAGACTTGTCAACGCAGTATTTT
CDR3 protein: CASSPDLSTQYF

V gene: TRBV9
D gene: -
clone size: -
J gene: TRBJ2-3
CDR3 DNA: TGTGCCAGCAGCGTAGACCCAGCGGGCGGCCCCACAGATACGCAGTATTTT
CDR3 protein: CASSVDPAGGPTDTQYF

V gene: TRBV27
D gene: TRBD2
clone size: many
J gene: TRBJ2-1
CDR3 DNA: TGTGCCAGCAGTTTCCCCATCTCTGGGGCGGGGGGGCCAAATGAGCAGTTCTTC
CDR3 protein: CASSFPISGAGGPNEQFF

V gene: TRBV12-3/TRBV12-4
D gene: -
clone size: -
J gene: TRBJ1-4
CDR3 DNA: TGTGCCAGCAGTACAGGAGCAAGGGTGTCTAATGAAAAACTGTTTTTT
CDR3 protein: CASSTGARVSNEKLFF

V gene: TRBV9
D gene: -
clone size: few
J gene: TRBJ2-7
CDR3 DNA: TGTGCCAGCAGCGCGCGGGCTATCGAAGTGAGCGAGCAGTACTTC
CDR3 protein: CASSARAIEVSEQYF

V gene: TRBV6-6
D gene: TRBD2
clone size: many
J gene: TRBJ2-3
CDR3 DNA: TGTGCCAGCAGTTACTCGGGGCGGGGGGGCACAGATACGCAGTATTTT
CDR3 protein: CASSYSGRGGTDTQYF

V gene: TRBV20-1
D gene: TRBD2
clone size: -
J gene: TRBJ2-1
CDR3 DNA: TGCAGTGCTAGGCCCAGCGGGACTTACAATGAGCAGTTCTTC
CDR3 protein: CSARPSGTYNEQFF

V gene: TRBV20-1
D gene: -
clone size: many
J gene: TRBJ1-6
CDR3 DNA: TGCAGTGCTAGAGATGGCGCGGATCCGAATTCACCCCTCCACTTT
CDR3 protein: CSARDGADPNSPLHF

V gene: TRBV4-2
D gene: -
clone size: many
J gene: TRBJ2-3
CDR3 DNA: TGTGCCAGCAGCCAAGAACGAACACATAGAAGCACAGATACGCAGTATTTT
CDR3 protein: CASSQERTHRSTDTQYF

V gene: TRBV12-3/TRBV12-4
D gene: -
clone size: few
J gene: TRBJ2-3
CDR3 DNA: TGTGCCATCACGTCCGGGACTTTAAACTTTAGGGGCCTAGATACGCAGTATTTT
CDR3 protein: CAITSGTLNFRGLDTQYF

V gene: TRBV28
D gene: TRBD1
clone size: many
J gene: TRBJ2-7
CDR3 DNA: TGTGCCAGCAGTGGGGACAGGCCTCCCTACGAGCAGTACTTC
CDR3 protein: CASSGDRPPYEQYF

V gene: TRBV6-1
D gene: -
clone size: -
J gene: TRBJ2-7
CDR3 DNA: TGTGCCAGCAGTGAATTGAGGGAATCCTACGAGCAGTACTTC
CDR3 protein: CASSELRESYEQYF

V gene: TRBV12-3/TRBV12-4
D gene: -
clone size: -
J gene: TRBJ2-3
CDR3 DNA: TGTGCCAGCAAAATCGGAATTTCGGGGGGCGGCACAGATACGCAGTATTTT
CDR3 protein: CASKIGISGGGTDTQYF

V gene: TRBV29-1
D gene: -
clone size: -
J gene: TRBJ2-6
CDR3 DNA: TGCAGCGTGGCAGGGTCCGGGGCCAACGTCCTGACTTTC
CDR3 protein: CSVAGSGANVLTF

V gene: TRBV6-1
D gene: -
clone size: few
J gene: TRBJ1-1
CDR3 DNA: TGTGCCAGCAGCGGGGGGAGTTCTTTAGAAGCTTTCTTT
CDR3 protein: CASSGGSSLEAFF

V gene: TRBV7-9
D gene: -
clone size: many
J gene: TRBJ1-5
CDR3 DNA: TGTGCCAGCAGCGGGAGCAATCAGCCCCAGCATTTT
CDR3 protein: CASSGSNQPQHF

V gene: TRBV27
D gene: TRBD2
clone size: many
J gene: TRBJ2-7
CDR3 DNA: TGTGCCGCAGGCCTAGCGGGAGGTTACGAGCAGTACTTC
CDR3 protein: CAAGLAGGYEQYF

V gene: TRBV20-1
D gene: TRBD2
clone size: many
J gene: TRBJ2-3
CDR3 DNA: TGCAGTGCCGGGAGGGAGCGGGGTATGTTCACAGATACGCAGTATTTT
CDR3 protein: CSAGRERGMFTDTQYF

V gene: TRBV7-2
D gene: TRBD1
clone size: many
J gene: TRBJ2-2
CDR3 DNA: TGTGCCAGCAGCCCCGACAGGGTCGTTAACGGGGAGCTGTTTTTT
CDR3 protein: CASSPDRVVNGELFF